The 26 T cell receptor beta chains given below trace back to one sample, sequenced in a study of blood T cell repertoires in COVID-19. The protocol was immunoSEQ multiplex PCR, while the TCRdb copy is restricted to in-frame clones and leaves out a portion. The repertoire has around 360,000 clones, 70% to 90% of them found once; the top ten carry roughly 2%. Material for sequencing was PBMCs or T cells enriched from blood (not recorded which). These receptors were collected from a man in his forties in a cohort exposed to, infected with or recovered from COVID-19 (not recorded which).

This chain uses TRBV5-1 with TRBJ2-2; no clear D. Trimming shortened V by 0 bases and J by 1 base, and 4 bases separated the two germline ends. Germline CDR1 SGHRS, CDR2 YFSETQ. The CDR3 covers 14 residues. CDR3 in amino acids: CASSLVQNTGELFF. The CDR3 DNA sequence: TGCGCCAGCAGCTTGGTTCAGAACACCGGGGAGCTGTTTTTT.

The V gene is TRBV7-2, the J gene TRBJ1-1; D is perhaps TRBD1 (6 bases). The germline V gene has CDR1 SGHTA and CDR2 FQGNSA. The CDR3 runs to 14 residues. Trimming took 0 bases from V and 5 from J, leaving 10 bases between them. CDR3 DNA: TGTGCCAGCAGCTTAGCGCAACAGGGAACTGAAGCTTTCTTT. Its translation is CASSLAQQGTEAFF.

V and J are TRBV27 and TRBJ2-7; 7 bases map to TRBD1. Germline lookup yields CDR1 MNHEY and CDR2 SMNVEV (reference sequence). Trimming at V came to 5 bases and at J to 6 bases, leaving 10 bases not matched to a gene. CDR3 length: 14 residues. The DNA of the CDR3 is TGTGCCAGCAGTGAAAACAGGGGCCTCTCCGAGCAGTACTTC. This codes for CASSENRGLSEQYF.

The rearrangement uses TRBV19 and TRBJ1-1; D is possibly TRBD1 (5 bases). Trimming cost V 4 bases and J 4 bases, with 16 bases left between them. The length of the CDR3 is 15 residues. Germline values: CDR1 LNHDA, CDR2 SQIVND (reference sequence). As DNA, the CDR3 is TGTGCCAGTAGTACCCCGGGGGGTGGAATCACTGAAGCTTTCTTT. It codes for CASSTPGGGITEAFF.

CDR3 coding DNA: TGCGCCAGCAGCTTGTCAGGACAGGGTGTGTACGAGCAGTACTTC. Its translation: CASSLSGQGVYEQYF. The rearrangement uses TRBV5-1 and TRBJ2-7; 8 positions agree with TRBD1. Germline lookup yields CDR1 SGHRS and CDR2 YFSETQ. With V trimmed by 1 base and J by 4 bases, 7 bases remained unmatched. The CDR3 loop spans 15 amino acids.

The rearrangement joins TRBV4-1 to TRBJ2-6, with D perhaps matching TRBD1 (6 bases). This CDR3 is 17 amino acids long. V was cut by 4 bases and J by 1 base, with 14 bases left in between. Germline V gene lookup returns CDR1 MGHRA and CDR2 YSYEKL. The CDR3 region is CASSPQDSPSGANVLTF. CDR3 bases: TGCGCCAGCAGCCCGCAGGACAGCCCATCTGGGGCCAACGTCCTGACTTTC.

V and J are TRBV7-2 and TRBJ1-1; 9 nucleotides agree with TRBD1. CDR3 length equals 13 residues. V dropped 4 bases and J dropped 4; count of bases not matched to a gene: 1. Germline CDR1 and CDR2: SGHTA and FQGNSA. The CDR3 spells CASSSGQGTEAFF. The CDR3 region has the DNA TGTGCCAGCAGCTCGGGACAGGGCACTGAAGCTTTCTTT. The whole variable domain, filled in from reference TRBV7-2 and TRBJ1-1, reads GAGVSQSPSNKVTEKGKDVELRCDPISGHTALYWYRQSLGQGLEFLIYFQGNSAPDKSGLPSDRFSAERTGGSVSTLTIQRTQQEDSAVYLCASSSGQGTEAFFGQGTRLTVV.

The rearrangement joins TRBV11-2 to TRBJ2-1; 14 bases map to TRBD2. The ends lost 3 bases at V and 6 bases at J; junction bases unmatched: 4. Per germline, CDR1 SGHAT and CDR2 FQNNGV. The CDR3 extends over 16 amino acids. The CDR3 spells CASSFTGTSGGNEQFF. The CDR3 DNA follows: TGTGCCAGCAGCTTTACCGGGACTAGCGGGGGCAATGAGCAGTTCTTC.

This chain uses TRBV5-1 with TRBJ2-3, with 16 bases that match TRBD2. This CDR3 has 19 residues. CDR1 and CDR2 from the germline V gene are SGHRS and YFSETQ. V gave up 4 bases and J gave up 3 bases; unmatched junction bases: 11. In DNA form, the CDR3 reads TGCGCCAGCAGCCGAAACTATGGGACTAGCGGGAGGGGGACAGATACGCAGTATTTT. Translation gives CASSRNYGTSGRGTDTQYF.

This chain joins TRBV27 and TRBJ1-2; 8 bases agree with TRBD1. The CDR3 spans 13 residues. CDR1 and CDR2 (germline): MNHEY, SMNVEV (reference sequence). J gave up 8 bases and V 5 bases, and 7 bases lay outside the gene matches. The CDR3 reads CASSPRGREGYTF. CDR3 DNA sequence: TGTGCCAGCAGTCCCAGGGGGCGCGAGGGCTACACCTTC.

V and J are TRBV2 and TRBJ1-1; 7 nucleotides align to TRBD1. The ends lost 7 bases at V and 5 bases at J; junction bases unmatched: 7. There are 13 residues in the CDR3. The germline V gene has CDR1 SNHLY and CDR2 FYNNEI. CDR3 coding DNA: TGTGCCAGCACCAGGACAGGAGATACTGAAGCTTTCTTT. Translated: CASTRTGDTEAFF. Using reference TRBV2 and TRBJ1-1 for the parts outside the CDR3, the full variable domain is EPEVTQTPSHQVTQMGQEVILRCVPISNHLYFYWYRQILGQKVEFLVSFYNNEISEKSEIFDDQFSVERPDGSNFTLKIRSTKLEDSAMYFCASTRTGDTEAFFGQGTRLTVV.

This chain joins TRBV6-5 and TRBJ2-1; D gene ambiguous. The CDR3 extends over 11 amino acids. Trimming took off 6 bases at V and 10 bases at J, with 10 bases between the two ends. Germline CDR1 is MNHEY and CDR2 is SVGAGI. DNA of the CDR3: TGTGCCAGCAGCCTAGTCTGGGAGCAGTTCTTC. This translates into CASSLVWEQFF.

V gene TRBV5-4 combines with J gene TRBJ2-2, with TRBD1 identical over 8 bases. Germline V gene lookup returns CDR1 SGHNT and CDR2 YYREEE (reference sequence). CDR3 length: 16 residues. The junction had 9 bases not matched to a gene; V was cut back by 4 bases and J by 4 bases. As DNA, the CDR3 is TGTGCCAGCAGCGACGGACAGGGCCTCCGCACCGGGGAGCTGTTTTTT. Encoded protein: CASSDGQGLRTGELFF.

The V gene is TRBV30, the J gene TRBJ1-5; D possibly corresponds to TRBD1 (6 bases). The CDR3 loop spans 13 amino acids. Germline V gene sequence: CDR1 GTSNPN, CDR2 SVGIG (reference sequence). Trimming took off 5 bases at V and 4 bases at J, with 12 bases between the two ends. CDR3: CAWQAQGNQPQHF. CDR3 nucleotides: TGTGCCTGGCAAGCCCAGGGGAATCAGCCCCAGCATTTT.

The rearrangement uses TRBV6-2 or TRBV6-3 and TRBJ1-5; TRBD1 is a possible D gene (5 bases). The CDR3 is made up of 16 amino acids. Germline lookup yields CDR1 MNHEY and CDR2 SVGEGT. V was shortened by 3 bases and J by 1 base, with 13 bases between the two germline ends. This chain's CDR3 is CASSYPAGRSNQPQHF. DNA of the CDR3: TGTGCCAGCAGTTATCCCGCGGGACGGAGCAATCAGCCCCAGCATTTT.

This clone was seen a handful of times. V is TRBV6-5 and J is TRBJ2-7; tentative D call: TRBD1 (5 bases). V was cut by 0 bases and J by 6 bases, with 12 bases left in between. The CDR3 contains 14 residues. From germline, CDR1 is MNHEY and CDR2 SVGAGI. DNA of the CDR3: TGTGCCAGCAGTTACTCAGGGGAATATAGCGAGCAGTACTTC. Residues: CASSYSGEYSEQYF.

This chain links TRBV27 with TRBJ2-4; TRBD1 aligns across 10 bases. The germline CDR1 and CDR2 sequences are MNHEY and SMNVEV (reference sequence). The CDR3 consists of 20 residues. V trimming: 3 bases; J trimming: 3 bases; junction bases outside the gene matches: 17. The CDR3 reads CASSFGYRDRGLPGKNIQYF. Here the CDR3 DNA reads TGTGCCAGCAGTTTTGGATACCGGGACAGGGGCCTCCCAGGCAAAAACATTCAGTACTTC.

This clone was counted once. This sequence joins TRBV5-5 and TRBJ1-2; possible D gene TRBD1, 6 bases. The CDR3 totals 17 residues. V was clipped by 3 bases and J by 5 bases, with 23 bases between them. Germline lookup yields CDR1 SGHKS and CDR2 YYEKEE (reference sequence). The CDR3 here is CASSSLTGEGVMYGYTF. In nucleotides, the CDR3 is TGTGCCAGCAGCTCTTTGACCGGAGAGGGGGTTATGTATGGCTACACCTTC.

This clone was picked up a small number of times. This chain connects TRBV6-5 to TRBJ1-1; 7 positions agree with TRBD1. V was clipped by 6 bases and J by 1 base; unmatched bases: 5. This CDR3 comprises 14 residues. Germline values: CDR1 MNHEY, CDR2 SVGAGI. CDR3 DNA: TGTGCCAGCAGGTCGGGACAGAAGAACACTGAAGCTTTCTTT. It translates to CASRSGQKNTEAFF.

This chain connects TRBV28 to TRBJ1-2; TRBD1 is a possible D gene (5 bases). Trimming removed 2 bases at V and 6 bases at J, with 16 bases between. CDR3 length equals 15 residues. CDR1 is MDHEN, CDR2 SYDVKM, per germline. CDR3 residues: CASSLAGNRQNGYTF. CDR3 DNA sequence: TGTGCCAGCAGTTTAGCCGGTAACAGGCAAAATGGCTACACCTTC.

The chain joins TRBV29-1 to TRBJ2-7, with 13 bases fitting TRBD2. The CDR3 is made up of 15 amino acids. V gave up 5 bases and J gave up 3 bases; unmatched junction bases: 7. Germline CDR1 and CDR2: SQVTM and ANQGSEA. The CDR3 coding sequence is TGCAGCGTTATCGGGACTAGCGGGAATCACTACGAGCAGTACTTC. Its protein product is CSVIGTSGNHYEQYF.

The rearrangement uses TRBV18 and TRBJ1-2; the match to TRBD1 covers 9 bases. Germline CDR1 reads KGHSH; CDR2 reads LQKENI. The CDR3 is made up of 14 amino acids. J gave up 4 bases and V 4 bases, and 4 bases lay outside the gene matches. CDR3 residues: CASSRDRESYGYTF. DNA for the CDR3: TGTGCCAGCTCACGGGACAGGGAAAGCTATGGCTACACCTTC.

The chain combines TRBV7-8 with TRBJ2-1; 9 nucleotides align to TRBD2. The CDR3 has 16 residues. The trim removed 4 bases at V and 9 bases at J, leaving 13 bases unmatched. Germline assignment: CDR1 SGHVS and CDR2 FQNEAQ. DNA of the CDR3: TGTGCCAGCAGCTCCCAGTCTGCGGGAGGGAGAGGTGAGCAGTTCTTC. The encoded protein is CASSSQSAGGRGEQFF.

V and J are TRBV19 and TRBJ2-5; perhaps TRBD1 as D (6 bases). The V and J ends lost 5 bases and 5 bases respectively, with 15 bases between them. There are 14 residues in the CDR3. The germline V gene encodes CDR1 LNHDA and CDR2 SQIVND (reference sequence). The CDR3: CASSHRVSGETQYF. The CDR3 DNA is TGTGCCAGTAGTCACAGGGTTTCGGGGGAGACCCAGTACTTC.

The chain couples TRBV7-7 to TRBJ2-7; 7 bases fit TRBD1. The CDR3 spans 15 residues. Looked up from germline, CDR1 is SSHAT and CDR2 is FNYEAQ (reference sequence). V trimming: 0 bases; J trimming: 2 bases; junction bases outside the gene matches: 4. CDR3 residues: CASSLAQGTPYEQYF. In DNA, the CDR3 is TGTGCCAGCAGCTTAGCACAGGGGACCCCCTACGAGCAGTACTTC.

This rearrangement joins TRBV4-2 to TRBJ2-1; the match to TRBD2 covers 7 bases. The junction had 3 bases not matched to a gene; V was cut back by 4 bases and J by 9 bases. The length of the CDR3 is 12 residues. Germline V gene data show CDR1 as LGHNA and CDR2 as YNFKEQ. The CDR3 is CASSPREGEQFF. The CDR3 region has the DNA TGTGCCAGCAGCCCCAGGGAGGGTGAGCAGTTCTTC.